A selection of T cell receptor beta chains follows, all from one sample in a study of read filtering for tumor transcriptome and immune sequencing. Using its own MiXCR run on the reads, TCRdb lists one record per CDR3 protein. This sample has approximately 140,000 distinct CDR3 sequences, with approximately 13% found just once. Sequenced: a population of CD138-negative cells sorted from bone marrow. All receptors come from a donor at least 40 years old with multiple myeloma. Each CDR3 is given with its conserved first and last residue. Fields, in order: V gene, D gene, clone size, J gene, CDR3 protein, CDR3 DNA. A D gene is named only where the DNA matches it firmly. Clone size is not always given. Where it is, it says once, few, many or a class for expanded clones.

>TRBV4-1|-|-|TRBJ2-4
CASSQEWAKNIQYF
TGCGCCAGCAGCCAAGAATGGGCCAAAAACATTCAGTACTTC
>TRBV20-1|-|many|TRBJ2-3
CSARDRGSRDTQYF
TGCAGTGCTAGAGATAGGGGTAGCCGAGATACGCAGTATTTT
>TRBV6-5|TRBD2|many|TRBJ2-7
CASSYVRASGSNEQYF
TGTGCCAGCAGTTACGTTCGGGCTAGCGGGAGTAACGAGCAGTACTTC
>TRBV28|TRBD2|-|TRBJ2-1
CASSRSGTSGIEQFF
TGTGCCAGCAGTCGATCCGGGACTAGCGGGATTGAGCAGTTCTTC
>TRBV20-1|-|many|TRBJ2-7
CSASPPVASSYEQYF
TGCAGTGCTAGTCCACCGGTGGCGAGCTCCTACGAGCAGTACTTC
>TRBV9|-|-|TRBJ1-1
CASSPRQEITEAFF
TGTGCCAGCAGCCCCCGACAGGAAATCACTGAAGCTTTCTTT
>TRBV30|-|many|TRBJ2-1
CAWSVFSNNEQFF
TGTGCCTGGAGTGTATTTTCCAACAATGAGCAGTTCTTC
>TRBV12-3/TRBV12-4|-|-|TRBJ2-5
CASSLAGLQQTQYF
TGTGCCAGCAGTTTAGCTGGACTACAGCAGACCCAGTACTTC
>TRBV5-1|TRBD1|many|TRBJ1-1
CASSLEGGGGPNTEAFF
TGCGCCAGCAGCTTGGAAGGAGGAGGGGGCCCGAACACTGAAGCTTTCTTT
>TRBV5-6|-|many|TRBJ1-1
CASSLGGNTEAFF
TGTGCCAGCAGCTTGGGCGGCAACACTGAAGCTTTCTTT
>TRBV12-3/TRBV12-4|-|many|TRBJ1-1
CASTGHTEAFF
TGTGCCAGCACGGGCCACACTGAAGCTTTCTTT
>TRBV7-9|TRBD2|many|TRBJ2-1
CASSPLAGGPYNEQFF
TGTGCCAGCAGCCCCCTAGCGGGAGGGCCCTACAATGAGCAGTTCTTC
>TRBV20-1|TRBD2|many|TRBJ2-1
CSVPEREGLYNEQFF
TGCAGTGTCCCCGAGCGGGAGGGTTTATACAATGAGCAGTTCTTC
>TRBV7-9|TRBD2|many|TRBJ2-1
CASSSPGDSGLSYNEQFF
TGTGCCAGCAGCTCCCCGGGTGATAGCGGGCTATCCTACAATGAGCAGTTCTTC
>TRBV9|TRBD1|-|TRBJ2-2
CASSSQGGAGTGELFF
TGTGCCAGCAGCTCCCAAGGGGGCGCGGGCACCGGGGAGCTGTTTTTT
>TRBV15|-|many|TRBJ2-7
CATSRDWYGEQYF
TGTGCCACCAGCAGAGATTGGTACGGCGAGCAGTACTTC
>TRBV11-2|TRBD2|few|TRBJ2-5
CASSLVVLAGWETQYF
TGTGCCAGCAGCTTAGTCGTACTAGCGGGATGGGAGACCCAGTACTTC
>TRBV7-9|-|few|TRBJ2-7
CASSLVVPGEQYF
TGTGCCAGCAGCTTAGTGGTGCCGGGCGAGCAGTACTTC
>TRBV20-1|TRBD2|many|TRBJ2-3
CSAGPLPGLAISTDTQYF
TGCAGTGCTGGCCCCTTACCAGGACTAGCGATTAGCACAGATACGCAGTATTTT
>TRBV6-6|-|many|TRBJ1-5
CASSYGGNSNQPQHF
TGTGCCAGCAGTTACGGCGGAAATAGCAATCAGCCCCAGCATTTT
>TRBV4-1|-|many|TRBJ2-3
CASSQEPSYPPDTQYF
TGCGCCAGCAGCCAAGAACCCTCCTATCCCCCAGATACGCAGTATTTT
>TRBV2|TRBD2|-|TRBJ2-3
CASSAGTSGRGGTDTQYF
TGTGCCAGCAGTGCCGGGACTAGCGGGAGGGGCGGCACAGATACGCAGTATTTT
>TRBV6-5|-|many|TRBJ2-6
CASTLQGVLSGANVLTF
TGTGCCAGCACCCTACAGGGAGTCCTCTCTGGGGCCAACGTCCTGACTTTC
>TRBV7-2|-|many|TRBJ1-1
CASSLLGGLNTEAFF
TGTGCCAGCAGCTTATTGGGGGGCCTGAACACTGAAGCTTTCTTT
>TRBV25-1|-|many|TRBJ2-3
CASQNALLTDTQYF
TGTGCCAGCCAAAACGCCCTTTTGACAGATACGCAGTATTTT
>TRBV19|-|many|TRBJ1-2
CASSIDPGRGGYGYTF
TGTGCCAGTAGTATAGATCCTGGAAGGGGTGGCTATGGCTACACCTTC
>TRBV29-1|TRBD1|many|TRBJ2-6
CSVPQGQDDRSGANVLTF
TGCAGCGTTCCTCAGGGACAGGATGATCGCTCTGGGGCCAACGTCCTGACTTTC
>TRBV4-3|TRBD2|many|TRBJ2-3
CASSQYIQPGLAASTDTQYF
TGCGCCAGCAGCCAATATATACAGCCGGGACTAGCGGCGAGCACAGATACGCAGTATTTT
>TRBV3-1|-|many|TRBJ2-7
CASSQVAGREQYF
TGTGCCAGCAGCCAAGTGGCGGGAAGGGAGCAGTACTTC
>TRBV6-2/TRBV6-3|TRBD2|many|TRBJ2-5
CASRLAGAAETQYF
TGTGCCAGCAGATTAGCGGGAGCGGCTGAGACCCAGTACTTC
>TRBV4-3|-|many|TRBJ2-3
CASSQAEDTQYF
TGCGCCAGCAGCCAAGCCGAAGATACGCAGTATTTT
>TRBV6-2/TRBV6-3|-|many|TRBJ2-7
CASSFMMGSYEQYF
TGTGCCAGCAGTTTCATGATGGGGTCCTACGAGCAGTACTTC
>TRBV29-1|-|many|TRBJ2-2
CSAPGPTGELFF
TGCAGCGCTCCCGGACCGACCGGGGAGCTGTTTTTT
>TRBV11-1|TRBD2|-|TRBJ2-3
CASSLFSGMHTDTQYF
TGTGCCAGCAGCTTATTCAGCGGGATGCATACAGATACGCAGTATTTT
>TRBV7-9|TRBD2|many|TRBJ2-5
CASSWETSGQQPYF
TGTGCCAGCAGCTGGGAGACTAGCGGCCAGCAACCGTACTTC
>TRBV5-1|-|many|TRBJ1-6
CASSLALEGYNSPLHF
TGCGCCAGCAGCTTGGCCCTCGAGGGATATAATTCACCCCTCCACTTT
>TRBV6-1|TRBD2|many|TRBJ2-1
CASRIQAGVNEQFF
TGTGCCAGCAGGATACAAGCGGGAGTCAATGAGCAGTTCTTC
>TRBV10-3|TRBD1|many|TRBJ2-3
CAIRGQGSTDTQYF
TGTGCCATCAGAGGACAGGGTAGCACAGATACGCAGTATTTT
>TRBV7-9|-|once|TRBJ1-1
CATGPGGTEAFF
TGTGCCACTGGACCGGGGGGCACTGAAGCTTTCTTT
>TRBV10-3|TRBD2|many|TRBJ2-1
CAISERGGGRSNEQFF
TGTGCCATCAGTGAGAGGGGCGGCGGGAGGTCCAATGAGCAGTTCTTC
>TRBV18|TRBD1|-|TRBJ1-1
CASSEQGRRTEAFF
TGTGCCAGCTCGGAACAGGGGAGAAGGACTGAAGCTTTCTTT
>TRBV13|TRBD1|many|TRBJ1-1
CASSRDRIMNTEAFF
TGTGCCAGCAGCCGGGACAGAATAATGAACACTGAAGCTTTCTTT
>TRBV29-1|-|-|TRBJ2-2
CSVVQSGTRTGELYF
TGTAGCGTTGTACAATCCGGGACGCGCACCGGGGAGCTGTATTTT
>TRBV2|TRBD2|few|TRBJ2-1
CASSESSGGSNEQFF
TGTGCCAGCAGTGAGAGTAGCGGGGGCTCCAATGAGCAGTTTTTC
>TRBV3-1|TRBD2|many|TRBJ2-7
CASSPGLAGRYEQYF
TGTGCCAGCAGCCCGGGACTAGCGGGACGATACGAGCAGTACTTC
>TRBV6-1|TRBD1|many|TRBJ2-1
CASSSEDPVKDRGRYNEQFF
TGTGCCAGCAGTTCTGAGGACCCAGTGAAGGACAGGGGCCGATACAATGAGCAGTTCTTC